The 20 T cell receptor beta chains given below trace back to one sample, sequenced in a study of T cell responses to AZD1222 COVID-19 vaccine. The assay was immunoSEQ multiplex PCR, and TCRdb's table has in-frame clones only and misses some. This sample yields about 110,000 clones, of which roughly 90% are seen a single time; approximately 1.1% belongs to the top ten. The sequencing here drew on peripheral blood, taken on day 0 of AZD1222 vaccination. These receptors were obtained from an adult in good health.

V gene TRBV3-1 (or the pseudogene TRBV3-2) combines with J gene TRBJ2-7; possible D gene TRBD2, 6 bases. The CDR3 spans 14 residues. CDR1 is LGHDT and CDR2 is YNNKEL in the germline V gene (reference sequence). The V end was cut by 4 bases, the J end by 0 bases, with 10 bases between. The CDR3, as DNA: TGTGCCAGCAGCCGCCAACTAGCCTCCTACGAGCAGTACTTC. It yields the protein CASSRQLASYEQYF.

This chain links TRBV11-2 with TRBJ1-3; no definite D call. This CDR3 is built from 16 residues. Germline V CDR1 and CDR2: SGHAT, FQNNGV. Trimming removed 5 bases at V and 0 bases at J, with 14 bases between. The CDR3 DNA is TGTGCCAGCAGCCCCCCATCGGTGCGCTCTGGAAACACCATATATTTT. Encoded protein: CASSPPSVRSGNTIYF.

The genes are TRBV11-3 and TRBJ1-1; D remains ambiguous. V gave up 2 bases and J gave up 3 bases, with 10 bases separating them. CDR1 and CDR2 from the germline V gene are SGHNT and YENEEA. The CDR3 is 14 residues long. For the CDR3, the DNA is TGTGCCAGCAGCTTACCCCGGCGGGACACTGAAGCTTTCTTT. Amino acid sequence: CASSLPRRDTEAFF.

This clone was counted a few times. The rearrangement links TRBV20-1 to TRBJ1-1; D is ambiguous. Germline values: CDR1 DFQATT, CDR2 SNEGSKA (reference sequence). Deletions cut 3 bases from V and 1 base from J, with 9 bases between. The CDR3 consists of 13 residues. CDR3 sequence (DNA): TGCAGTGCTAGTGCTCATCAGAACACTGAAGCTTTCTTT. It translates to CSASAHQNTEAFF.

The chain employs TRBV4-3 and TRBJ2-3; no reliable D call. CDR3 length equals 13 residues. Germline V gene data show CDR1 as LGHNA and CDR2 as YSLEER. The ends were cut back, 2 bases at V and 1 base at J, with 4 bases in the middle. This chain's CDR3 is CASSQQRTDTQYF. DNA for the CDR3: TGCGCCAGCAGCCAACAGCGCACAGATACGCAGTATTTT.

The J gene is TRBJ2-2, the V gene TRBV2; D may be TRBD1 (5 bases). Germline V gene data show CDR1 as SNHLY and CDR2 as FYNNEI. Trimming removed 9 bases at V and 5 bases at J, with 13 bases between. The CDR3 totals 13 residues. For the CDR3, the DNA is TGTGCCAGTAGGACATCGGAAACCGGGGAGCTGTTTTTT. It is translated as CASRTSETGELFF. Variable domain in full (rest from reference TRBV2 and TRBJ2-2): EPEVTQTPSHQVTQMGQEVILRCVPISNHLYFYWYRQILGQKVEFLVSFYNNEISEKSEIFDDQFSVERPDGSNFTLKIRSTKLEDSAMYFCASRTSETGELFFGEGSRLTVL.

The J gene is TRBJ2-5, the V gene TRBV3-1 (or the pseudogene TRBV3-2), with a tentative D call TRBD2 (5 bases). The V gene lost 4 bases and the J gene lost 2 bases, with 8 bases spanning the gap. Germline assignment: CDR1 LGHDT and CDR2 YNNKEL (reference sequence). The CDR3 loop spans 13 amino acids. The CDR3 nucleotides read TGTGCCAGCAGCCGGGAGTGGCAAGAGACCCAGTACTTC. Translating gives CASSREWQETQYF.

This chain uses TRBV24-1 with TRBJ2-7; 10 nucleotides align to TRBD1. Germline V lookup: CDR1 KGHDR, CDR2 SFDVKD. Trimming cost V 6 bases and J 6 bases; bases outside gene matches: 7. CDR3 length: 14 residues. The DNA for the CDR3 is TGTGCCACCAGTCCGACAGGGGGCTTGTTCGAGCAGTACTTC. This encodes CATSPTGGLFEQYF.

This clone was recorded once. The CDR3 nucleotides read TGTGCCAGCATATCGGCCCCAGGTGGGAAGAGCTCTGGAAACACCATATATTTT. Protein product: CASISAPGGKSSGNTIYF. The chain is built from TRBV28 and TRBJ1-3; the D is unclear. The CDR3 length is 18 residues. CDR1 is MDHEN and CDR2 is SYDVKM in the germline V gene. V was pared by 7 bases and J by 0 bases, with 22 bases between.

This clone was seen a single time. The chain uses TRBV28 and TRBJ1-3; the match to TRBD1 covers 7 bases. Unmatched junction bases numbered 9, after V lost 5 bases and J lost 2 bases. CDR1 is MDHEN, CDR2 SYDVKM, per germline. The CDR3 runs 16 residues. The chain's CDR3 is CASSAQGTAPGNTIYF. Here the CDR3 DNA reads TGTGCCAGCAGTGCCCAGGGGACAGCTCCTGGAAACACCATATATTTT.

V gene TRBV6-2 or TRBV6-3 combines with J gene TRBJ2-7, with 9 bases identical to TRBD2. J lost 5 bases, V lost 2 bases, and 13 bases had no gene match. CDR3 size: 17 residues. Germline V gives CDR1 MNHEY, CDR2 SVGEGT. The CDR3 bases are TGTGCCAGCAGTTACCGGCGGGAGGGCAACCACTTTGACGAGCAGTACTTC. It translates to CASSYRREGNHFDEQYF.

In its sample, this clone was seen once. V usage is TRBV19 and J usage is TRBJ2-7; weak D call: TRBD2 (5 bases). The CDR3 sequence is 15 residues long. V was cut by 2 bases and J by 7 bases, with 18 bases left in between. CDR1 LNHDA and CDR2 SQIVND come from the germline V gene (reference sequence). CDR3: CASSIPSDRGREQYF. CDR3 in DNA: TGTGCCAGTAGTATACCTTCCGACCGGGGTCGGGAGCAGTACTTC.

The CDR3 DNA follows: TGTGCCAGCAGCCAAGGGACTAGCGGGAGGACAGATACGCAGTATTTT. As protein: CASSQGTSGRTDTQYF. The chain uses TRBV7-3 and TRBJ2-3, with 15 bases matching TRBD2. CDR1 SGHTA and CDR2 FQGTGA come from the germline V gene. The length of the CDR3 is 16 residues. V was clipped by 5 bases and J by 3 bases; unmatched bases: 3.

This clone was picked up one time. The rearrangement links TRBV7-2 to TRBJ1-1; D is unresolved. Germline V gene data show CDR1 as SGHTA and CDR2 as FQGNSA. V lost 5 bases and J lost 1, with 14 bases in between. The CDR3 has 15 residues. The CDR3 DNA reads as TGTGCCAGCAGCAACGCGAAAACCCCGAACACTGAAGCTTTCTTT. Its protein is CASSNAKTPNTEAFF.

The J gene is TRBJ2-7, the V gene TRBV12-5, with D maybe TRBD2 (5 bases). Germline V gives CDR1 LGHNT, CDR2 FRNRAP. The CDR3 sequence is 14 residues long. The V end was cut by 10 bases, the J end by 6 bases, with 22 bases between. The DNA of the CDR3 is TGTGCTACCGAGTCGGGGAAAGAGTCTCCCGAGCAGTACTTC. Its protein product is CATESGKESPEQYF.

The chain has TRBV28 and TRBJ1-2, with 7 bases identical to TRBD1. This CDR3 region has 16 residues. Trimming cost V 0 bases and J 1 base; bases outside gene matches: 5. The germline CDR1 and CDR2 sequences are MDHEN and SYDVKM. The CDR3 protein is CASSLWSTGDNYGYTF. Written as DNA, the CDR3 is TGTGCCAGCAGTTTATGGTCTACAGGGGATAACTATGGCTACACCTTC.

The V call is TRBV28, the J call TRBJ2-7, with D perhaps matching TRBD1 or TRBD2 (5 bases each). CDR3 length equals 15 residues. The V gene lost 2 bases and the J gene lost 4 bases, with 15 bases spanning the gap. Germline V gives CDR1 MDHEN, CDR2 SYDVKM. CDR3 coding DNA: TGTGCCAGCAGTTTAAATCCGGGACGAGGATACGAGCAGTACTTC. Its translation is CASSLNPGRGYEQYF.

The chain couples TRBV2 to TRBJ1-1, with D maybe TRBD1 (5 bases). Germline V gene data show CDR1 as SNHLY and CDR2 as FYNNEI. The CDR3 has 15 amino acids. Trimming took off 4 bases at V and 4 bases at J, with 16 bases between the two ends. CDR3: CASSVGDTGGTEAFF. Here the CDR3 DNA reads TGTGCCAGCAGTGTCGGGGATACGGGGGGCACTGAAGCTTTCTTT.

Here the CDR3 reads CASSVDPTGRSEKLFF. CDR3 bases: TGTGCCAGCAGCGTAGACCCGACAGGGAGGAGTGAAAAACTGTTTTTT. The chain couples TRBV9 to TRBJ1-4, with 7 bases lining up with TRBD1. In germline, CDR1 is SGDLS, CDR2 YYNGEE. The CDR3 loop spans 16 amino acids. V was clipped by 0 bases and J by 7 bases; unmatched bases: 9.

The J gene is TRBJ1-1, the V gene TRBV20-1; perhaps TRBD1 as D (6 bases). The CDR3 runs to 11 residues. Looked up from germline, CDR1 is DFQATT and CDR2 is SNEGSKA (reference sequence). V was cut by 5 bases and J by 6 bases, with 10 bases left in between. DNA for the CDR3: TGCAGTGCTGATTCAGGGGCTGAAGCTTTCTTT. Translated, it gives CSADSGAEAFF.